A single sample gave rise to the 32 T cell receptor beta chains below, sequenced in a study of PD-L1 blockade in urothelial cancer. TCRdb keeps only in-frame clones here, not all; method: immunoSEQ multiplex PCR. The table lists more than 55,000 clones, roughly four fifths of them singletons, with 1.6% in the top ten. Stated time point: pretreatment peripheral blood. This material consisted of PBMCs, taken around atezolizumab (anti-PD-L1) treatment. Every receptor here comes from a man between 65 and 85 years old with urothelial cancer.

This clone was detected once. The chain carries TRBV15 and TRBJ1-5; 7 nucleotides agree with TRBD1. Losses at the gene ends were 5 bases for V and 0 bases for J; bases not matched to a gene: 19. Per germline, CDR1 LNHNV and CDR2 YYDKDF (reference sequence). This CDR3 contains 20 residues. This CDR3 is CATSPDIYQTTGYSNQPQHF. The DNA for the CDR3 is TGTGCCACCAGCCCCGATATATACCAGACGACAGGGTATAGCAATCAGCCCCAGCATTTT. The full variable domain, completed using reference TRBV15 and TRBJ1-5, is DAMVIQNPRYQVTQFGKPVTLSCSQTLNHNVMYWYQQKSSQAPKLLFHYYDKDFNNEADTPDNFQSRRPNTSFCFLDIRSPGLGDTAMYLCATSPDIYQTTGYSNQPQHFGDGTRLSIL.

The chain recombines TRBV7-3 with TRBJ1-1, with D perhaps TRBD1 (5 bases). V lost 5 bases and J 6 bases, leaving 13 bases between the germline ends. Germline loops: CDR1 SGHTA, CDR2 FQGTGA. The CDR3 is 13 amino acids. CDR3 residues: CASSIIGGAEAFF. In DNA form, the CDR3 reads TGTGCCAGCAGCATAATCGGGGGGGCTGAAGCTTTCTTT. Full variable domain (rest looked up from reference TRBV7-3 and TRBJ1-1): GAGVSQTPSNKVTEKGKYVELRCDPISGHTALYWYRQSLGQGPEFLIYFQGTGAADDSGLPNDRFFAVRPEGSVSTLKIQRTERGDSAVYLCASSIIGGAEAFFGQGTRLTVV.

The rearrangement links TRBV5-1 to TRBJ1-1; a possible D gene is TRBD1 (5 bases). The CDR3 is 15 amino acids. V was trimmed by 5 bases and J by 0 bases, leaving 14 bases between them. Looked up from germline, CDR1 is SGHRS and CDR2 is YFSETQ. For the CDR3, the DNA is TGCGCCAGCAGTCTCGAGGGGAGGCTGAACACTGAAGCTTTCTTT. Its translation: CASSLEGRLNTEAFF.

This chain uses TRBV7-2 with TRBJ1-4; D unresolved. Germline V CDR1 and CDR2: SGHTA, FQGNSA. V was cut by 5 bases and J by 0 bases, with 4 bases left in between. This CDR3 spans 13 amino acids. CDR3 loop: CASSRATNEKLFF. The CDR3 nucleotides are TGTGCCAGCAGCCGCGCAACTAATGAAAAACTGTTTTTT.

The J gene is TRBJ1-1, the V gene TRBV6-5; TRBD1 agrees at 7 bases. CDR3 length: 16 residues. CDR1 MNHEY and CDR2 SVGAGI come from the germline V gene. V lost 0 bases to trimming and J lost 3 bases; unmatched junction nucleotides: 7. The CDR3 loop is CASSYSDRDIDTEAFF. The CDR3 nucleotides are TGTGCCAGCAGTTACTCCGACAGGGATATTGACACTGAAGCTTTCTTT.

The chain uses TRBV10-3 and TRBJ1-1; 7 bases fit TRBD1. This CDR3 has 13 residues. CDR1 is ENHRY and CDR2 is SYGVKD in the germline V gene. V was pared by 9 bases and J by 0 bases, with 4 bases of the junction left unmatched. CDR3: CAMGQKMNTEAFF. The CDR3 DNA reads TGTGCCATGGGACAGAAGATGAACACTGAAGCTTTCTTT.

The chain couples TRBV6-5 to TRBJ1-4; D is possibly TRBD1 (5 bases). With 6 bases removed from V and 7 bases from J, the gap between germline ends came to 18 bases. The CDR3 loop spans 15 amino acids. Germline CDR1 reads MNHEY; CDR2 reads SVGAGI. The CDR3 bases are TGTGCCAGCAGAATTACCAGGCAGGGCCTTGAAAAACTGTTTTTT. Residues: CASRITRQGLEKLFF.

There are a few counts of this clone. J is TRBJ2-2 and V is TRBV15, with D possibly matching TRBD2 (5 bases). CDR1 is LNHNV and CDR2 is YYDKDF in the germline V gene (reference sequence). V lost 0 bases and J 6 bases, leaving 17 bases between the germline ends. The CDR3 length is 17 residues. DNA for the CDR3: TGTGCCACCAGCAGAGAACGGGGATTTGGCTCCCCCGGGGAGCTGTTTTTT. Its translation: CATSRERGFGSPGELFF.

The CDR3 loop is CASSLLPTETNEKLFF. CDR3 bases: TGCGCCAGCAGCCTCCTCCCGACAGAAACTAATGAAAAACTGTTTTTT. The chain carries TRBV4-3 and TRBJ1-4; tentatively, D is TRBD1 (5 bases). Germline CDR1 is LGHNA and CDR2 is YSLEER. This CDR3 contains 16 residues. V was trimmed by 4 bases and J by 1 base, leaving 13 bases between them.

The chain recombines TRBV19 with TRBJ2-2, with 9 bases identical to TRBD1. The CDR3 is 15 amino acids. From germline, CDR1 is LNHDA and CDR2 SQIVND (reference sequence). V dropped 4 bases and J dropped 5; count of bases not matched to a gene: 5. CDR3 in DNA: TGTGCCAGTAGTAGGAGGGACAGGGTTACCGGGGAGCTGTTTTTT. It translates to CASSRRDRVTGELFF.

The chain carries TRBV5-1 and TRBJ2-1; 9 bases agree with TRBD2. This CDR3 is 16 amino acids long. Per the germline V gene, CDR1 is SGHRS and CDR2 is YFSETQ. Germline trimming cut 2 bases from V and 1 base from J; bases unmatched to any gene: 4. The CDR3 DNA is TGCGCCAGCAGCTTAAATAGCGGGAGTTCCTACAATGAGCAGTTCTTC. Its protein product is CASSLNSGSSYNEQFF.

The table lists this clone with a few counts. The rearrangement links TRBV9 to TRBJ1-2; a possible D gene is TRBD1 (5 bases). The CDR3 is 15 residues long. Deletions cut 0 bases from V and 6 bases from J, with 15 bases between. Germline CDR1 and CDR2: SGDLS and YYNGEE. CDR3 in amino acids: CASSVESMGGDGYTF. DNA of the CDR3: TGTGCCAGCAGCGTAGAATCCATGGGGGGGGATGGCTACACCTTC.

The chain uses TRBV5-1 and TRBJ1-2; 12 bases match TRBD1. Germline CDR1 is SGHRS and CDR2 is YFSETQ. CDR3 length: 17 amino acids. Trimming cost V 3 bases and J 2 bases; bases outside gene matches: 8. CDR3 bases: TGCGCCAGCAGCTCGGGGACAGGGGGCTTTTTCAACTATGGCTACACCTTC. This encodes CASSSGTGGFFNYGYTF.

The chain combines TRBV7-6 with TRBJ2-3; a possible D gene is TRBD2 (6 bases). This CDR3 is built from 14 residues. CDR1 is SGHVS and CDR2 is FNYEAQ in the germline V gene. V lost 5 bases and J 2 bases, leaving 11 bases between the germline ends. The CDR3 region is CASSITGDTDTQYF. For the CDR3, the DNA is TGTGCCAGCAGCATCACGGGGGACACAGATACGCAGTATTTT. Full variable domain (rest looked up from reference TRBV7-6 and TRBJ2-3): GAGVSQSPRYKVTKRGQDVALRCDPISGHVSLYWYRQALGQGPEFLTYFNYEAQQDKSGLPNDRFSAERPEGSISTLTIQRTEQRDSAMYRCASSITGDTDTQYFGPGTRLTVL.

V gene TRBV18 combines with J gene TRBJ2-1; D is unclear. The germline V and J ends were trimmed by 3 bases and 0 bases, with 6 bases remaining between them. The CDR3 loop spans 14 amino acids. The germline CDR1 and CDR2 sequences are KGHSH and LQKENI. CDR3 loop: CASSPVSSYNEQFF. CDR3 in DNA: TGTGCCAGCTCACCTGTGAGCTCCTACAATGAGCAGTTCTTC.

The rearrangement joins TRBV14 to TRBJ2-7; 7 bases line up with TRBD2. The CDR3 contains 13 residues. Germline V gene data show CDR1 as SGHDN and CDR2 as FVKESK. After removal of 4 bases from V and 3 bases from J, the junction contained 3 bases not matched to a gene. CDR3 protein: CASSRDYVYEQYF. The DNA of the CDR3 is TGTGCCAGCAGCCGGGACTATGTCTACGAGCAGTACTTC.

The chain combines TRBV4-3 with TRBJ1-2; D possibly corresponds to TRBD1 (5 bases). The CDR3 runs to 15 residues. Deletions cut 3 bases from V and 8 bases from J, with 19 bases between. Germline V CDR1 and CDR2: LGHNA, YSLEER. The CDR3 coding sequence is TGCGCCAGCAGCCAGATGTTAGTTCAGGGAAGAGGCTACACCTTC. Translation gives CASSQMLVQGRGYTF.

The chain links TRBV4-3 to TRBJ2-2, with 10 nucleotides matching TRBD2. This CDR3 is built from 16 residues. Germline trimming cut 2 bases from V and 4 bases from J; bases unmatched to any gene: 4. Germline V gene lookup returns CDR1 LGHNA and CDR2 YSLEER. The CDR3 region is CASSQRLAGGTGELFF. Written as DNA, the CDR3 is TGCGCCAGCAGCCAAAGACTAGCGGGCGGCACCGGGGAGCTGTTTTTT.

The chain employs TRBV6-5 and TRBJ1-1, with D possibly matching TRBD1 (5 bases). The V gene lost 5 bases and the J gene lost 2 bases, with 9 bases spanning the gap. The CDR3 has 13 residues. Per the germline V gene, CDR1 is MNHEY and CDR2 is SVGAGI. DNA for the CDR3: TGTGCCAGCAGTACGCAGGGTAACACTGAAGCTTTCTTT. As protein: CASSTQGNTEAFF.

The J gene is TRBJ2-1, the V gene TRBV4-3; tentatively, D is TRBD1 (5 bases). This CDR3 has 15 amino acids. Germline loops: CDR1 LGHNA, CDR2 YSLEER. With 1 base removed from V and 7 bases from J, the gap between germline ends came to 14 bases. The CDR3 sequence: CASSQVGRVGNEQFF. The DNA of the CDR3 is TGCGCCAGCAGCCAAGTGGGCAGGGTGGGGAATGAGCAGTTCTTC.

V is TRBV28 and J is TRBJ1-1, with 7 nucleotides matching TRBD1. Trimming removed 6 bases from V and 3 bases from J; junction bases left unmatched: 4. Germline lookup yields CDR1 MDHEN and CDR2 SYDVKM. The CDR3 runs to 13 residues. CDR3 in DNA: TGTGCCAGCAGCCTAACAGGGGACACTGAAGCTTTCTTT. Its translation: CASSLTGDTEAFF.

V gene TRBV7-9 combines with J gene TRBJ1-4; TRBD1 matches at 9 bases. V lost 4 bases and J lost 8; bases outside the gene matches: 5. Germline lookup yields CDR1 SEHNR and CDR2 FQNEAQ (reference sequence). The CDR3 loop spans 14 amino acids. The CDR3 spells CASSSGQGREKLFF. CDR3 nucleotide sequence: TGTGCCAGCAGCTCCGGACAGGGGCGCGAAAAACTGTTTTTT.

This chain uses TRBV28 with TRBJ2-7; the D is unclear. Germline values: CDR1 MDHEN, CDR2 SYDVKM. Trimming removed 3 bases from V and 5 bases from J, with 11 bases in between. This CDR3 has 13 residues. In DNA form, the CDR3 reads TGTGCCAGCAGTTTCAGGATCGCTGACGAGCAGTACTTC. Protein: CASSFRIADEQYF.

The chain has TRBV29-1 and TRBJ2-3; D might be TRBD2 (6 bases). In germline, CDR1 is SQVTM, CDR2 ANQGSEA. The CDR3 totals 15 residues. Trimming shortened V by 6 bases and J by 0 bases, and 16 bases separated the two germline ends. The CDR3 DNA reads TGCAGCGTGGCACTCTCCGGGGGTAGCACAGATACGCAGTATTTT. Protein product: CSVALSGGSTDTQYF.

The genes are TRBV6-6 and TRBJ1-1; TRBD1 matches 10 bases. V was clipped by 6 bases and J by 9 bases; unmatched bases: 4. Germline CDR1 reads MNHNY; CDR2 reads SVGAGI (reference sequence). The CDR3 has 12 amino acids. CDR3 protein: CASSPGQGKAFF. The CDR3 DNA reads TGTGCCAGCAGCCCGGGACAGGGGAAAGCTTTCTTT.

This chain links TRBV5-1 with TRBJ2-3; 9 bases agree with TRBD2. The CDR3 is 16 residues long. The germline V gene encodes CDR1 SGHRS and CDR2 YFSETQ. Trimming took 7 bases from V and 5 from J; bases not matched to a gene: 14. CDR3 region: CASSLSGRTRVDTQYF. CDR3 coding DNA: TGCGCCAGCTCCCTCAGCGGGAGGACGAGGGTAGATACGCAGTATTTT.

For the CDR3, the DNA is TGTGCCAGCAGCCATACAGGGCGAGAAAACATTCAGTACTTC. Translation: CASSHTGRENIQYF. The V call is TRBV7-8, the J call TRBJ2-4; D perhaps matches TRBD1 (6 bases). This CDR3 has 14 residues. Trimming left V 5 bases short and J 5 bases short, with 13 bases between. Per germline, CDR1 SGHVS and CDR2 FQNEAQ.

The CDR3 reads CASSLAGTGISNQPQHF. DNA for the CDR3: TGTGCCAGCAGCCTCGCGGGAACGGGGATCAGCAATCAGCCCCAGCATTTT. V and J are TRBV7-9 and TRBJ1-5; D is unclear. Germline V gene lookup returns CDR1 SEHNR and CDR2 FQNEAQ (reference sequence). Trimming stripped 5 bases from V and 1 base from J, with 18 bases between. This CDR3 is built from 17 residues.

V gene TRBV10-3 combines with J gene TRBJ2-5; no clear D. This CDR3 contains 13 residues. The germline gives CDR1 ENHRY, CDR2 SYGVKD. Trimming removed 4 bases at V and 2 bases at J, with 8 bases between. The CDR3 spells CAISVGVQETQYF. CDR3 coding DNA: TGTGCCATCAGTGTTGGAGTACAAGAGACCCAGTACTTC.

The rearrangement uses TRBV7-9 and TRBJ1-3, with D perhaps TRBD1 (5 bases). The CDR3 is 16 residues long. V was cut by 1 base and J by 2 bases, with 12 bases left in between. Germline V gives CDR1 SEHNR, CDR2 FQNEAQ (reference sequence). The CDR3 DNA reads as TGTGCCAGCAGCTTAGAGCCGGGGGTGACTGGAAACACCATATATTTT. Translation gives CASSLEPGVTGNTIYF.

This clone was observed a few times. The DNA for the CDR3 is TGTGCCAGCAGCTTACAACAGAACACTGAAGCTTTCTTT. Amino acids: CASSLQQNTEAFF. This rearrangement joins TRBV7-3 to TRBJ1-1, with D hard to call. This CDR3 contains 13 residues. V lost 2 bases and J 1 base, leaving 5 bases between the germline ends. The germline V gene has CDR1 SGHTA and CDR2 FQGTGA.

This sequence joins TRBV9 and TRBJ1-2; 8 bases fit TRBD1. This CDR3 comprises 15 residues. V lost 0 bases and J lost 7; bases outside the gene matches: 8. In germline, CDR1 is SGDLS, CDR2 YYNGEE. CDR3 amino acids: CASSVDVQGARGYTF. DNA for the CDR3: TGTGCCAGCAGCGTAGACGTTCAGGGGGCGCGTGGCTACACCTTC.